These 7 T cell receptor beta chains came from one sample sequenced in a study of T cell changes during pregnancy in multiple sclerosis. Some clones are missing from TCRdb's copy, which holds only in-frame ones; the method was immunoSEQ multiplex PCR. The table records roughly 40,000 clones, over 75% of them present only once. The input for sequencing was CD4+ T cells from peripheral blood mononuclear cells, taken in the third trimester of pregnancy. The receptors were sampled from a female donor with multiple sclerosis, enrolled in a pregnancy study.

This rearrangement joins TRBV7-6 to TRBJ1-3, with 12 nucleotides matching TRBD1. Germline CDR1 and CDR2: SGHVS and FNYEAQ. Trimming cost V 8 bases and J 3 bases; bases outside gene matches: 5. There are 15 residues in the CDR3. Here the CDR3 reads CASSGQGAYGNTIYF. The DNA for the CDR3 is TGTGCCAGCTCGGGACAGGGGGCGTATGGAAACACCATATATTTT.

The chain employs TRBV18 and TRBJ1-1; 7 nucleotides line up with TRBD1. J gave up 2 bases and V 1 base, and 10 bases lay outside the gene matches. The germline V gene encodes CDR1 KGHSH and CDR2 LQKENI. The CDR3 is 17 residues long. This CDR3 is CASSPREQGPTNTEAFF. The CDR3 DNA sequence: TGTGCCAGCTCACCACGGGAACAGGGGCCGACTAACACTGAAGCTTTCTTT.

The gene calls are TRBV15 and TRBJ2-7; the match to TRBD1 covers 7 bases. Looked up from germline, CDR1 is LNHNV and CDR2 is YYDKDF (reference sequence). The trim removed 0 bases at V and 0 bases at J, leaving 8 bases unmatched. CDR3 length equals 17 residues. CDR3 region: CATSRDGIDRASYEQYF. In DNA, the CDR3 is TGTGCCACCAGCAGAGATGGGATTGACAGGGCCTCCTACGAGCAGTACTTC.

The V gene is TRBV6-6, the J gene TRBJ2-3; a possible D gene is TRBD2 (6 bases). CDR1 and CDR2 (germline): MNHNY, SVGAGI (reference sequence). This CDR3 spans 16 amino acids. Trimming left V 0 bases short and J 0 bases short, with 10 bases between. The CDR3 region has the DNA TGTGCCAGCAGTTACTCGGGAGGATATAGCACAGATACGCAGTATTTT. This sequence encodes CASSYSGGYSTDTQYF.

The genes are TRBV14 and TRBJ1-1, with 10 bases aligning to TRBD1. The CDR3 spans 14 residues. Per the germline V gene, CDR1 is SGHDN and CDR2 is FVKESK. The V and J ends lost 6 bases and 11 bases, in that order; junction bases with no gene match: 12. The CDR3 bases are TGTGCCAGCAGACCAGAACCAGACAGGGGGCAGGCTTTCTTT. It encodes CASRPEPDRGQAFF.

The chain joins TRBV13 to TRBJ2-7; 7 bases match TRBD2. The trim removed 5 bases at V and 2 bases at J, leaving 12 bases unmatched. Germline V gene sequence: CDR1 PRHDT, CDR2 FYEKMQ (reference sequence). The length of the CDR3 is 16 residues. CDR3 loop: CASSGPWGGVTYEQYF. In DNA, the CDR3 is TGTGCCAGCAGCGGACCCTGGGGGGGGGTAACCTACGAGCAGTACTTC.

The rearrangement joins TRBV19 to TRBJ2-1, with D hard to call. The V gene's germline CDR1 is LNHDA and CDR2 SQIVND (reference sequence). V lost 6 bases, J lost 0 bases, and 12 bases lay in between. This CDR3 spans 15 amino acids. In DNA form, the CDR3 reads TGTGCCAGTAGCCCAGTGGGCAACTCCTACAATGAGCAGTTCTTC. This translates into CASSPVGNSYNEQFF.